This record covers a single T cell receptor beta chain. There is no known antigen for this receptor. No per-base quality is available; no much larger clone lies one base away. The CDR3 spans 16 residues, from the cysteine through the phenylalanine. Only CDR3 DNA remains: 48 bases, in frame from the first base. According to the germline V gene, CDR1 reads MNHEY and CDR2 reads SVGAGI. After removal of 0 bases from V and 2 bases from J, the junction retains 7 bases not matched to a gene. This entry is derived from a study of control samples from healthy donors and cancer patients (dated by TCRdb to the early 2020s). The library was generated by the immunoSEQ multiplex PCR assay. The table was pulled from immuneACCESS by TCRdb, which kept in-frame rearrangements only. Such tables lose some clones; where checked, under half of the loss comes from unresolved V genes, and the rest has no known cause. In all, the sample holds more than 65,000 clones, and more than 80% of those were seen once. The top ten constitute approximately 15% of the sample.

This clonotype was sampled from a man between 50 and 59 years old in good health. This sequence uses TRBV6-5 and TRBJ2-7; TRBD2 lines up with 7 middle nucleotides. The sequenced sample consisted of blood. The nucleotide sequence reads TGTGCCAGCAGTTACTCGGGGAGGGTCCATCCCTACGAGCAGTACTTC. This is translated as CASSYSGRVHPYEQYF.